This T cell receptor beta chain was observed in a study of technical replicates of blood from four donors. Assay: immunoSEQ multiplex PCR; the TCRdb copy retains only in-frame clones and omits some. The sample includes about 83,000 clones, 92% of them seen just once. Material for sequencing was T cells isolated from PBMCs. The TCR originated in a human donor in good health.

CDR3 DNA: TGTGCCAGTAGTATCGGGACTAGCTCCTACGAGCAGTACTTC. Its translation is CASSIGTSSYEQYF. The chain is built from TRBV19 and TRBJ2-7, with TRBD2 matching over 8 bases. The germline gives CDR1 LNHDA, CDR2 SQIVND (reference sequence). The CDR3 runs 14 residues. The V segment lost 3 bases and the J segment 0 bases; nucleotides outside the gene matches: 1. Full variable domain (rest looked up from reference TRBV19 and TRBJ2-7): DGGITQSPKYLFRKEGQNVTLSCEQNLNHDAMYWYRQDPGQGLRLIYYSQIVNDFQKGDIAEGYSVSREKKESFPLTVTSAQKNPTAFYLCASSIGTSSYEQYFGPGTRLTVT.